Included here is one T cell receptor (beta chain) sequence, with context. The antigen remains unidentified. This sample was taken from a study of cytomegalovirus exposure and HLA in healthy donors. Overall study: The 90 to 150 validation repertoires used the same platform as the 650 to 850 first-cohort repertoires (as reported by a later analysis).

Produced via immunoSEQ multiplex PCR; TCRdb's table is partial and in-frame only. This sample carries around 180,000 clones, 84% of them seen once, and the ten largest clones take approximately 7%. Study-wide points: Most sequenced TCRs were rare (though some public TCRs occurred in many donors). A few CMV-associated chains proved CMV antigen-specific in vitro. According to a subsequent analysis, TCR clusters identified in the first cohort showed a tendency to co-occur across the 120 or so validation repertoires.

The CDR3 covers 14 residues. Trimming removed 3 bases from V and 6 bases from J, with 15 bases in between. Germline V CDR1 and CDR2: SGHRS, YFSETQ. This sequence originates from a young man in good health and CMV-seropositive. This chain connects TRBV5-1 to TRBJ1-2; a possible D gene is TRBD1 (6 bases). Sequencing was performed on PBMCs. The CDR3 nucleotides are TGCGCCAGCAGCTATTACAGGGAGGGCGATGGCTACACCTTC. Its translation: CASSYYREGDGYTF.